The clone carrying this TCR beta chain was detected only once. The sample comes from a study of blood T cell repertoires in COVID-19. Study background: Both acute and convalescent COVID-19 samples were obtained from the United States, Italy and Spain. The analysed material was cDNA or gDNA that came from T cells, B-cell-depleted T cells, or PBMCs.

As originally analysed: How many nucleated cells were present was estimated from reference gene primer amplification. Assay used: immunoSEQ multiplex PCR; TCRdb lists only in-frame clones, some missing. V and J calls and clone size are as listed in that table; D and trimming were resolved from the DNA. The sample has around 310,000 clones, around 89% seen once. Trimming cost V 3 bases and J 3 bases, with 12 bases left between them. CDR1 is SEHNR and CDR2 is FQNEAQ in the germline V gene (reference sequence). The CDR3 is 14 amino acids. V gene TRBV7-9 combines with J gene TRBJ2-7, with D possibly being TRBD1 (5 bases). The source material was peripheral blood. This sequence originates from a woman aged 45-60 years with active or convalescent COVID-19. CDR3 DNA: TGTGCCAGCAGCTTCTCAGGGTTCGACTACGAGCAGTACTTC. Translation gives CASSFSGFDYEQYF. Drawing the rest from reference TRBV7-9 and TRBJ2-7, the complete variable domain is DTGVSQNPRHKITKRGQNVTFRCDPISEHNRLYWYRQTLGQGPEFLTYFQNEAQLEKSRLLSDRFSAERPKGSFSTLEIQRTEQGDSAMYLCASSFSGFDYEQYFGPGTRLTVT.